Shown below are 23 T cell receptor delta chains from a single sample sequenced in a study of γδ T cells in repeated Plasmodium falciparum infection (dated by TCRdb to the early 2020s). The library was built by means of multiplex PCR. Sequenced using an Illumina MiSeq. TCRdb called clones afresh from the public reads with CATT; identical DNA rows were later merged. This sample comprises some 50,000 delta-chain clones, 1.5% to 2% of them detected only once. 8.6% of the sample lies in the top ten. Vgamma9/Vdelta2+ and Vdelta2-negative gammadelta T cell populations were flow-sorted from peripheral blood mononuclear cells for bulk TCR repertoire analysis. Sequencing input: gamma-delta T cells from blood. These receptors were obtained from a pool of human donors (malaria-infected and uninfected, not separated).

This clone showed up many times. This may be a read error: a much more frequent sequence differs by one nucleotide. The rearrangement joins TRDV1 to TRDJ1, with a tentative D call TRDD3 (6 bases). Looked up from germline, CDR1 is TSWWSYY and CDR2 is QGS. The CDR3 is 16 amino acids. V lost 2 bases, J lost 1 base, and 14 bases lay in between. CDR3 sequence: CALGESGGVPTDKLIF. The DNA for the CDR3 is TGTGCTCTTGGGGAAAGTGGGGGGGTACCCACCGATAAACTCATCTTT.

This clone showed up just a few times. This likely reflects a read error, since a far larger clone is one base away. The rearrangement links TRDV1 to TRDJ1; D may match TRDD2 or TRDD3 (6 bases each). No J segment appears in TCRdb, so it was assigned here by matching the sequence to germline. Trimming left V 9 bases short and J 7 bases short, with 39 bases between. This CDR3 spans 20 amino acids. From germline, CDR1 is TSWWSYY and CDR2 QGS. This CDR3 reads CALGSQGGPTALGIPPKLIF. The CDR3 nucleotides are TGTGCTCTCGGGTCACAAGGCGGTCCTACGGCTCTGGGGATCCCCCCTAAACTCATCTTT.

This clone came up a few times. A far larger clone is off by one base, so a read error is likely. The chain is built from TRDV1 and TRDJ1, with D hard to call. TCRdb leaves out the J gene; it was filled in here by matching the DNA to germline. This CDR3 region has 13 residues. Germline assignment: CDR1 TSWWSYY and CDR2 QGS. The CDR3 coding sequence is TGCGCTCTTACTCCTCAGTACACCGATAAACTCATCTTT. This translates into CALTPQYTDKLIF.

This clone showed up just a few times. A far larger clone is just one base off, so this is likely a read error. The sample contains more than one DNA sequence encoding this CDR3. The chain links TRDV1 to TRDJ1; D unclear. The J gene was not available in TCRdb and was assigned here by matching the DNA to germline segments. Germline V gene data show CDR1 as TSWWSYY and CDR2 as QGS. This CDR3 is 19 amino acids long. V was pared by 9 bases and J by 0 bases, with 29 bases between. The CDR3 sequence: CALGRPLVGTKPYTDKLIF. The CDR3 DNA sequence: TGTGCTCTCGGTCGTCCCCTTGTCGGGACCAAACCTTACACCGATAAACTCATCTTT.

This clone was observed at least ten times. The rearrangement uses TRDV2 and TRDJ1, with 8 nucleotides matching TRDD3. Germline V lookup: CDR1 GEAIGNYY, CDR2 EKD. This CDR3 has 16 amino acids. V was clipped by 4 bases and J by 3 bases; unmatched bases: 12. In nucleotides, the CDR3 is TGTGCCTGTGATCCACTGGGGGCCGGCGGGGCCGATAAACTCATCTTT. It codes for CACDPLGAGGADKLIF.

In its sample, this clone was seen many times. The CDR3, as DNA: TGTGCCTGTGACACCGTAACTGGGCGGAAATCCGATAAACTCATCTTT. Protein: CACDTVTGRKSDKLIF. This chain links TRDV2 with TRDJ1, with D possibly TRDD3 on 6 matching bases. TCRdb supplies no J gene; here it was assigned by aligning the nucleotide sequence to germline. This CDR3 is built from 16 residues. CDR1 and CDR2 from the germline V gene are GEAIGNYY and EKD. Trimming took off 0 bases at V and 3 bases at J, with 16 bases between the two ends.

This clone was found many times. This CDR3 is CALGENIFFSDKLIF. CDR3 in DNA: TGTGCTCTTGGGGAAAATATATTCTTTAGCGATAAACTCATCTTT. The genes are TRDV1 and TRDJ1; D is undetermined. V was clipped by 2 bases and J by 4 bases, with 14 bases between them. CDR1 and CDR2 (germline): TSWWSYY, QGS. This CDR3 spans 15 amino acids.

A remark on this clone: This sequence is one base from a far larger clone and is likely a read error. The identical CDR3 is also encoded by other nucleotide sequences in the sample. J is TRDJ1 and V is TRDV1, with 8 bases aligning to TRDD3. The J gene was missing in TCRdb and was found by matching the end of the DNA to germline. Germline CDR1 is TSWWSYY and CDR2 is QGS. This CDR3 has 20 amino acids. After removal of 0 bases from V and 2 bases from J, the junction contained 17 bases not matched to a gene. CDR3 loop: CALGELNPNYWGWRTDKLIF. CDR3 in DNA: TGTGCTCTTGGGGAACTAAACCCCAACTACTGGGGGTGGAGAACCGATAAACTCATCTTT.

This clone was recorded many times. V gene TRDV2 combines with J gene TRDJ1; 7 positions match TRDD3. TCRdb gives no J gene; it was assigned here by matching the DNA to germline. Germline loops: CDR1 GEAIGNYY, CDR2 EKD. This CDR3 contains 19 residues. V was pared by 3 bases and J by 9 bases, with 27 bases of the junction left unmatched. In DNA form, the CDR3 reads TGTGCCTGTGACCCTTTAAAGGAAACCACGAGGGGGGATCCCTGGGAACTCATCTTT. Its translation is CACDPLKETTRGDPWELIF.

This clone showed up just a few times. TCRdb attributes to this sequence the protein of a much larger clone, which differs from the DNA translation at residue 3; a read error is likely, and the protein displayed is translated from the DNA. The chain is built from TRDV2 and TRDJ1, with 11 bases matching TRDD3. Since TCRdb gives no J gene, matching the DNA to germline was used here to assign it. The CDR3 runs to 17 residues. Germline CDR1 reads GEAIGNYY; CDR2 reads EKD. CDR3 protein: CAYDTLVVGGYGKKLIF. The CDR3, as DNA: TGTGCCTATGACACCCTGGTTGTTGGGGGATACGGCAAGAAACTCATCTTT.

This clone appeared many times. TCRdb attributes to this sequence the protein of a much larger clone, which differs from the DNA translation at residue 16; a read error is likely, and the protein displayed is translated from the DNA. The J gene is TRDJ1, the V gene TRDV2; 9 bases match TRDD3. The J gene, left out of TCRdb, was set here by checking the DNA against germline. Germline V gives CDR1 GEAIGNYY, CDR2 EKD. V shed 4 bases and J 1 base; nucleotides not matched to a gene: 27. The CDR3 is made up of 22 amino acids. The CDR3 DNA reads TGTGCCTGTGATAAACGCCCTCGTCGGGGGGATACCCCAAACTCGTCCACCGATAAACTCATCTTT. Its protein product is CACDKRPRRGDTPNSSTDKLIF.

On this clone: TCRdb attributes to this sequence the protein of a much larger clone, which differs from the DNA translation at residue 3; a read error is likely, and the protein displayed is translated from the DNA. The V gene is TRDV1, the J gene TRDJ1, with D perhaps TRDD2 or TRDD3 (8 bases each). Matching the DNA to germline supplied the J gene, which TCRdb does not give. The CDR3 contains 21 residues. CDR1 and CDR2 (germline): TSWWSYY, QGS. CDR3 sequence: CAFGEVFLRFWGKLYTDKLIF. The DNA for the CDR3 is TGTGCTTTTGGGGAGGTCTTCCTACGATTCTGGGGGAAACTGTACACCGATAAACTCATCTTT.

This clone has more than one count but fewer than ten. The protein recorded in TCRdb matches a much larger clone and deviates from this DNA's translation at residue 3, suggesting a read error; the protein here is obtained by translating the DNA. The gene calls are TRDV1 and TRDJ1, with 9 nucleotides matching TRDD3. TCRdb carries no J gene annotation; the J gene was assigned here by matching the DNA with germline. This CDR3 comprises 21 residues. CDR1 and CDR2 (germline): TSWWSYY, QGS. The DNA for the CDR3 is TGTGCTCATGGGGACAAGACAGCATCCCCTCGTACTGGGGGAAACACCGATAAACTCATCTTT. This codes for CAHGDKTASPRTGGNTDKLIF.

A remark on this clone: This may arise from a read error, as a much more abundant clone is one base away. V is TRDV1 and J is TRDJ1; 9 nucleotides align to TRDD3. Trimming at V came to 4 bases and at J to 7 bases, leaving 19 bases not matched to a gene. CDR1 is TSWWSYY and CDR2 is QGS in the germline V gene. CDR3 length: 18 residues. The CDR3 loop reads CALGVPVLGDKPNIKLIF. Here the CDR3 DNA reads TGTGCTCTTGGGGTTCCTGTACTGGGGGACAAACCGAACATTAAACTCATCTTT.

To note about this clone: This may be a read error, as it is one base from a much larger clone. This sequence joins TRDV2 and TRDJ1; 11 nucleotides line up with TRDD3. Germline loops: CDR1 GEAIGNYY, CDR2 EKD. CDR3 length: 18 residues. The CDR3 nucleotides read TGTGCCTGTGGCACCGTGGATGGGGGATACGCCTTTTCGACCCAACTCATCTTT. This codes for CACGTVDGGYAFSTQLIF.

This clone came up a few times. A read error is likely here: a far larger clone is one base away. Other DNA sequences of this sample code for an identical CDR3. The chain combines TRDV1 with TRDJ1; perhaps TRDD3 as D (5 bases). The CDR3 sequence is 12 residues long. CDR1 is TSWWSYY and CDR2 is QGS in the germline V gene. The DNA for the CDR3 is TGTGCTCTTGGGGGATACACCGATAAACTCATCTTC. Protein: CALGGYTDKLIF.

This clone was recorded at least ten times. The TCRdb protein comes from a much larger clone and disagrees with this DNA's translation at residue 6, likely due to a read error; the protein given here is derived from the DNA. The gene calls are TRDV2 and TRDJ1, with no clear D. Germline CDR1 and CDR2: GEAIGNYY and EKD. The CDR3 totals 12 residues. V was trimmed by 5 bases and J by 2 bases, leaving 8 bases between them. CDR3 amino acids: CACGTYTDKLIF. The CDR3 bases are TGTGCCTGTGGGACCTATACCGATAAACTCATCTTT.

There are a few counts of this clone. This DNA translates differently at residue 10 from the TCRdb protein, which is that of a much larger clone; a read error is likely, and the protein shown is the DNA's own translation. The J gene is TRDJ1, the V gene TRDV3; unclear D gene. No J segment appears in TCRdb, so it was assigned here by matching the sequence to germline. The CDR3 is made up of 13 amino acids. CDR1 TVYSNPD and CDR2 GDNSRS come from the germline V gene (reference sequence). In nucleotides, the CDR3 is TGTGCCTTTCGGCGCGACTACACCGATGAACTCATCTTT. This sequence encodes CAFRRDYTDELIF.

The sample holds a few counts of this clone. TCRdb shows a much larger clone's protein in place of this DNA's translation, and the two differ at residue 6, likely through a read error; the protein shown is translated from the DNA. This rearrangement joins TRDV1 to TRDJ1; tentative D call: TRDD2 (9 bases). The J gene comes from matching the DNA to germline here; TCRdb lacks it. The CDR3 loop spans 26 amino acids. Germline loops: CDR1 TSWWSYY, CDR2 QGS. V lost 3 bases and J lost 0, with 44 bases in between. The CDR3 loop reads CALGEGMFWSLPTKWGIPLYTDKLIF. DNA of the CDR3: TGTGCTCTTGGGGAGGGTATGTTCTGGTCCCTTCCTACAAAATGGGGGATCCCCTTATACACCGATAAACTCATCTTT.

This clone is medium-sized in the sample. The junction departs from the called germline gene at one end, perhaps through a read error. This specimen includes other DNA sequences encoding the same CDR3. The rearrangement links TRDV1 to TRDJ1; TRDD2 is a possible D gene (5 bases). Germline CDR1 reads TSWWSYY; CDR2 reads QGS. This CDR3 contains 10 residues. CDR3 nucleotides: TGTGCTCTTGGGGAACTAAGACTGACCTTC. Encoded protein: CALGELRLTF.

Only a few counts were recorded for this clone. TCRdb shows a much larger clone's protein in place of this DNA's translation, and the two differ at residue 9, likely through a read error; the protein shown is translated from the DNA. V is TRDV1 and J is TRDJ1; TRDD3 might be the D (6 bases). No J segment appears in TCRdb, so it was assigned here by matching the sequence to germline. The germline gives CDR1 TSWWSYY, CDR2 QGS. This CDR3 comprises 17 residues. Trimming pared 2 bases from V and 1 base from J, leaving 17 bases between. The CDR3 region is CALGETRGTDRTDKLIF. CDR3 coding DNA: TGTGCTCTTGGGGAAACAAGGGGGACGGACCGCACCGATAAACTCATCTTT.

As to this clone: TCRdb's listed protein matches a much larger clone and diverges from this DNA's translation at residue 19, likely through a read error; the protein shown comes from the DNA. CDR3 in amino acids: CALGGPSSPVLWRFLYTDRLIF. The CDR3 nucleotides read TGTGCTCTTGGGGGTCCTTCCTCCCCAGTTCTTTGGCGTTTCTTGTACACCGATAGACTCATCTTT. The chain recombines TRDV1 with TRDJ1, with TRDD2 matching over 7 bases. Here the J gene was assigned by germline matching of the DNA, as TCRdb has none. Germline values: CDR1 TSWWSYY, CDR2 QGS. The CDR3 totals 22 residues.

A note on this clone: A read error likely explains why the TCRdb protein, taken from a much larger clone, differs from this DNA's translation at residue 13; the protein shown is translated from the DNA. The CDR3 spells CALGENFGLRFNRLIF. In DNA, the CDR3 is TGTGCTCTTGGGGAAAATTTCGGGCTGAGATTCAATAGACTCATCTTT. This chain connects TRDV1 to TRDJ1, with D possibly matching TRDD1 (5 bases). The J gene, not given by TCRdb, was assigned here from a germline match of the nucleotide sequence. Per germline, CDR1 TSWWSYY and CDR2 QGS. The V gene lost 2 bases and the J gene lost 10 bases, with 23 bases spanning the gap. The CDR3 extends over 16 amino acids.